The rows below give T cell receptor beta chains drawn from one sample of a study of blood T cell repertoires in COVID-19. Using immunoSEQ multiplex PCR, the repertoire was profiled, and TCRdb retains in-frame clones only, with some absent. The data hold 150,000 to 170,000 clones, with roughly 78% observed a single time. The material sequenced was peripheral blood. The receptors stem from an elderly man with acute or convalescent COVID-19. Both conserved end residues are part of each CDR3. D genes are given only for firm matches. For some rows the clone size is stated as once, few or many, or as a class when expanded; others skip it.

V	D	size	J	DNA	CDR3
TRBV7-9	-	-	TRBJ1-4	TGTGCCAGCAGCTTAAACAGTCAGTATGAAAAACTGTTTTTT	CASSLNSQYEKLFF
TRBV19	-	-	TRBJ2-7	TGTGCCAGTAGTATCCGTCCTGGGGGGGCCATCTCCTACGAGCAGTACTTC	CASSIRPGGAISYEQYF
TRBV6-2/TRBV6-3	TRBD1	-	TRBJ2-6	TGTGCCAGCAGGCCTTGGGGCAGGGGGCTTCCGAGCTCTGGGGCCAACGTCCTGACTTTC	CASRPWGRGLPSSGANVLTF
TRBV24-1	TRBD1	-	TRBJ1-4	TGTGCCACCAGTGATTGGACAGGTGGGATTCAAAAACTGTTTTTT	CATSDWTGGIQKLFF
TRBV20-1	-	-	TRBJ1-1	TGCAGTGCTAGTCTCAGGAACACTGAAGCTTTCTTT	CSASLRNTEAFF
TRBV5-1	-	-	TRBJ2-1	TGCGCCAGCAGCTTGGCCGAAATTAGCTCCTACAATGAGCAGTTCTTC	CASSLAEISSYNEQFF
TRBV6-6	TRBD2	-	TRBJ2-7	TGTGCCAGCAGTACCCAAAGCGGGGGTGGCCTGGAGCAGTACTTC	CASSTQSGGGLEQYF
TRBV2	TRBD2	-	TRBJ2-5	TGTGCCAGCAGTGATTCTAGCGGAGAAGAGACCCAGTACTTC	CASSDSSGEETQYF
TRBV2	-	-	TRBJ1-4	TGTGCCAGCAGTCCCCTTAGGGGAACGAATGAAAAACTGTTTTTT	CASSPLRGTNEKLFF
TRBV10-3	-	-	TRBJ2-6	TGCGCAACAGGGAGCGGGGCCAACGTCCTGACTTTC	CATGSGANVLTF
TRBV12-5	-	-	TRBJ2-3	TGTGCTAGTGGTTTGGGGAGGGATACGCAGTATTTT	CASGLGRDTQYF
TRBV6-5	-	-	TRBJ1-1	TGTGCCAGCAGTAGGGAGTCAGATATGAACACTGAAGCTTTCTTT	CASSRESDMNTEAFF
TRBV7-2	-	-	TRBJ1-1	TGTGCCAGCAGCGGGGGGGAGAACACTGAAGCTTTCTTT	CASSGGENTEAFF
TRBV19	-	once	TRBJ1-5	TGTGCCAGTAGCCCGACCGGGACACCTAATCAGCCCCAGCATTTT	CASSPTGTPNQPQHF
TRBV18	TRBD1	-	TRBJ2-3	TGTGCCAGCTCCCGACGAACTAGGACAGGCCTTGAGTTGACAGATACGCAGTATTTT	CASSRRTRTGLELTDTQYF
TRBV5-4	-	-	TRBJ2-2	TGTGCCAGCAGCCCCAGGGATCTGAACACCGGGGAGCTGTTTTTT	CASSPRDLNTGELFF